This T cell receptor (beta chain) was recovered during a study of blood T cell repertoires in COVID-19. As originally analysed: Using reference gene primer amplification, nucleated cell counts were estimated. Sequenced by immunoSEQ multiplex PCR; TCRdb stores in-frame clones only, minus some. The D gene and trimming were derived from the DNA, and the V and J assignments and clone size from that table. This sample has 190,000 or so clones, with 85% found just once. The CDR3 extends over 17 amino acids. V was clipped by 4 bases and J by 1 base, with 17 bases between them. Germline V gene data show CDR1 as SGHTA and CDR2 as FQGNSA.

V is TRBV7-2 and J is TRBJ2-1, with D maybe TRBD2 (6 bases). The sequencing sample was made of PBMCs or T cells enriched from blood (not recorded which). The sequence was obtained from a man between 40 and 49 years old who had recovered from COVID-19. The CDR3 sequence is CASSSQGLGGSYNEQFF. The CDR3 DNA reads TGTGCCAGCAGCTCCCAAGGACTGGGAGGTTCCTACAATGAGCAGTTCTTC.